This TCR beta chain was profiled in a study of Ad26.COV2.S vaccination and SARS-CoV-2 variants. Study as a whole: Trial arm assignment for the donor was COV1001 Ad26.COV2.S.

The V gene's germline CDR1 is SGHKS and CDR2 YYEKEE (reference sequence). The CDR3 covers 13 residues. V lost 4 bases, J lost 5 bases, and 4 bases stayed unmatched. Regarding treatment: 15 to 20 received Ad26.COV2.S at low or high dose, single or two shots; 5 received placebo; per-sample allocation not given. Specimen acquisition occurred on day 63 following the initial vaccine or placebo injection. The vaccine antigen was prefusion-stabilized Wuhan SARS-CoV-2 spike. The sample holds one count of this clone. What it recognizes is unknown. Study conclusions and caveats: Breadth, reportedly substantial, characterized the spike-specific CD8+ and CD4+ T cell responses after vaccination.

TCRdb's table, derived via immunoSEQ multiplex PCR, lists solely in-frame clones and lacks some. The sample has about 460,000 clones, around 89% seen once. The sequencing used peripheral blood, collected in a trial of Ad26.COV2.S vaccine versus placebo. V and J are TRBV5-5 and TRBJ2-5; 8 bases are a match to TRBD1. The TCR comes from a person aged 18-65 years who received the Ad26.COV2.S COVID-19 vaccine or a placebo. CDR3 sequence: CASSPGQGETQYF. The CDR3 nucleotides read TGTGCCAGCAGCCCCGGACAGGGTGAGACCCAGTACTTC.